The 5 T cell receptor gamma chains given below trace back to one sample, sequenced in a study of γδ T cells in repeated Plasmodium falciparum infection. TCRdb re-called the multiplex PCR reads using CATT. The sample shows roughly 32,000 gamma-chain clones, roughly 1.4% of them seen only once. Gammadelta T cells were flow-sorted from PBMC into Vgamma9/Vdelta2+ and Vdelta2-negative populations for bulk analysis. The specimen was gamma-delta T cells from blood. The receptors were gathered from a pool of human donors (malaria-infected and uninfected, not separated).

This clone was seen ten or more times. The TCRdb protein, from a much larger clone, departs from this DNA's translation at residue 8, likely by read error; the protein shown derives from the DNA. The genes are TRGV9 and TRGJP. Germline CDR1 and CDR2: GITISATS and ISYDGTV (reference sequence). This CDR3 is 14 amino acids long. With V trimmed by 0 bases and J by 15 bases, 5 bases remained unmatched. CDR3 DNA sequence: TGTGCCTTGTGGGAGGTGGCGGACAAAAAAATCAAGGTATTT. Its protein is CALWEVADKKIKVF.

About this clone itself: A read error is likely here: a far larger clone is one base away. The sample contains more than one DNA sequence encoding this CDR3. The chain couples TRGV9 to TRGJ1 or TRGJ2. The J gene was not available in TCRdb and was assigned here by matching the DNA to germline segments. The V segment lost 6 bases and the J segment 7 bases; nucleotides outside the gene matches: 6. This CDR3 is 11 amino acids long. Germline CDR1 and CDR2: GITISATS and ISYDGTV (reference sequence). This CDR3 reads CALWTVYKKLF. CDR3 DNA: TGTGCCTTGTGGACCGTCTATAAGAAACTCTTT.

In the case of this clone: Translating this DNA gives a protein that differs at residue 8 from the TCRdb one, which belongs to a much larger clone; a read error is likely, and the protein shown is this translation. This specimen includes other DNA sequences encoding the same CDR3. The chain has TRGV9 and TRGJ1 or TRGJ2. TCRdb supplies no J gene; here it was assigned by aligning the nucleotide sequence to germline. V was pared by 1 base and J by 6 bases, with 6 bases of the junction left unmatched. The germline CDR1 and CDR2 sequences are GITISATS and ISYDGTV (reference sequence). The CDR3 is 13 residues long. CDR3 protein: CALWEVLRYKKLF. The CDR3 DNA follows: TGTGCCTTGTGGGAGGTACTTCGTTATAAGAAACTCTTT.

Sample share makes this clone medium-sized. A much larger clone differs by one base, so this may be a read error. The rearrangement uses TRGV8 and TRGJP1. CDR3 length: 13 amino acids. Germline V lookup: CDR1 VENAVY, CDR2 YDSYNSRV. The V gene end was trimmed by 5 bases and the J gene end by 1 base; junction bases not matched to a gene: 1. DNA for the CDR3: TGTGCCACCTGGGTTACCACTGGTTGGTTCAAGATATTT. It is translated as CATWVTTGWFKIF.

The table lists this clone with many counts. This likely reflects a read error, since a far larger clone is one base away. Other DNA variants within this sample encode the same CDR3. This chain connects TRGV9 to TRGJ1 or TRGJ2. Here the J gene was assigned by germline matching of the DNA, as TCRdb has none. The CDR3 is 13 amino acids. CDR1 is GITISATS and CDR2 is ISYDGTV in the germline V gene (reference sequence). V was pared by 2 bases and J by 4 bases, with 5 bases of the junction left unmatched. The CDR3 bases are TGTGCCTTGTGGGAGGACTCGTATTATAAGAAACTCTTT. This encodes CALWEDSYYKKLF.